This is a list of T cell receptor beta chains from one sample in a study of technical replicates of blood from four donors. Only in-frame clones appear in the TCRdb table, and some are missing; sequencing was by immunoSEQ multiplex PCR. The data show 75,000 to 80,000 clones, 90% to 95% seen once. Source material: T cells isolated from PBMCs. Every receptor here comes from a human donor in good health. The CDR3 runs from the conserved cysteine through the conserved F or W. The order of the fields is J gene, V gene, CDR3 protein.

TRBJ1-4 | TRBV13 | CASSFRASEGNEKLFF
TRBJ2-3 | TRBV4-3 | CASSQGLAGVDTQYF
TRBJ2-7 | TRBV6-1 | CASSELASGYEQYF
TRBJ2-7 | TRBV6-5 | CASSEDRLYEQYF
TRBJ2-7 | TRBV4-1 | CASSQVQQPYEQYF
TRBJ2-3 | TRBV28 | CASTFAPGQGKDTQYF
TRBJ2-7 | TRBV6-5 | CASSYSTEGGNEQYF
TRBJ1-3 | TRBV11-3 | CASSLPGAGNTIYF
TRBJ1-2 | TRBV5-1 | CASSGETGVYGYTF
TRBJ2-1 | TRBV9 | CASSYSGTSGRTEQFF
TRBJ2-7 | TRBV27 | CASSLGGSSYEQYF
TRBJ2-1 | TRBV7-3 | CASSLNGERGINEQFF
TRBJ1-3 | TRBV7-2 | CASSLSGIGRNTIYF
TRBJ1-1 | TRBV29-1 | CSVDVDGDTTEAFF
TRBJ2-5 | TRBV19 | CASSTGNQETQYF
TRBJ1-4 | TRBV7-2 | CASSLDAGSNEKLFF
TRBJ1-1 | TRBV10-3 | CAIGGMNTEAFF
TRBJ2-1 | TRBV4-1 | CASSQDRGEQFF
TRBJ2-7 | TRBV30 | CAWSIATYEQYF
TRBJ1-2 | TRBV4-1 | CASSQERGTLYGYTF
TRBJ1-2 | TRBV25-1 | CASSEGQGARGYGYTF
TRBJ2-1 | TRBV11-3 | CASSSIGRGEQFF
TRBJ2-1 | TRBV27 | CASSPRLAGDYNEQFF
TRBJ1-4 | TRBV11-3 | CASSFARGPEKLFF
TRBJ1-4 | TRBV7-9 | CASSLDAAEKLFF
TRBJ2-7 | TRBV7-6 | CASSLERSHSYEQYF
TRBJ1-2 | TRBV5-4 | CASSFSTDRLYGYTF
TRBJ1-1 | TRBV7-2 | CASSPILYQDTEAFF
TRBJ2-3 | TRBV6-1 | CASNRGTSTDTQYF
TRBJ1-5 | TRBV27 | CASSLDYKQPQHF
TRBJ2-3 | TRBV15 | CATSSAGNRGPSTDTQYF
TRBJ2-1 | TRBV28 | CASSFPGLAGFGQFF
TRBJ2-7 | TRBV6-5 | CASRGLAGGYYEQYF
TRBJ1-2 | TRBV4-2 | CASSETQIRDYTF
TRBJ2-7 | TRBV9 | CASSVDRGGASYEQYF
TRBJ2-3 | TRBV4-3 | CASSQDEWTQYF
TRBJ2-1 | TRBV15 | CAASTGVDLNEQFF
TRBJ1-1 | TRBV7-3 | CASSSPSGGRTEAFF
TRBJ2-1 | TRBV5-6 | CASSSTSGSYNEQFF
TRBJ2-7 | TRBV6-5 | CASSPHGTGSYEQYF
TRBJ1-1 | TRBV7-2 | CASSLVGVFF
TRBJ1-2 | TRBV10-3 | CAISGTGDYGYTF
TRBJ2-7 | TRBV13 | CASSLFGRVYF
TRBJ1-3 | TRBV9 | CASSVGNGQGFVNTIYF
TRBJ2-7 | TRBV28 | CAIREPRSYEQYF
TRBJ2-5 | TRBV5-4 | CASSPRGGGPRETQYF
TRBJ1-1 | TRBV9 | CASSVGRVGTEAFF
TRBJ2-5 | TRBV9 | CASSGTGIETQYF
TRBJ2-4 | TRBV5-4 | CASSFGGEGENIQYF
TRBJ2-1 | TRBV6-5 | CASSYYRDLTYNEQFF
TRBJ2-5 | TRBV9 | CASSVGGSSGETQYF
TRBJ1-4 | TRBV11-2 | CASSLNRDEKLFF
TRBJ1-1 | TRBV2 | CAGARELNTEAFF
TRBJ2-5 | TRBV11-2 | CASSSGLAVQETQYF
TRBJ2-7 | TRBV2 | CARSGGGEQYF